The clone carrying this T cell receptor (beta chain) was observed a handful of times. Germline loops: CDR1 SGHAT, CDR2 FQNNGV. Trimming removed 5 bases at V and 5 bases at J, with 8 bases between. The CDR3 consists of 12 residues. The data stem from a study of cytomegalovirus exposure and HLA in healthy donors. Both 60 Vbeta primers and 13 Jbeta primers went into the PCR. Generated by immunoSEQ multiplex PCR, the TCRdb table keeps only in-frame clones and is missing some. This table has roughly 140,000 clones, roughly 75% appearing once. What was sequenced was PBMCs. The origin of this receptor is a man aged 30-40 years in good health and CMV-seronegative. The chain recombines TRBV11-2 with TRBJ2-3; no firm D call. The CDR3, as DNA: TGTGCCAGCAGCCGACTGGTAGATACGCAGTATTTT. Its translation is CASSRLVDTQYF.